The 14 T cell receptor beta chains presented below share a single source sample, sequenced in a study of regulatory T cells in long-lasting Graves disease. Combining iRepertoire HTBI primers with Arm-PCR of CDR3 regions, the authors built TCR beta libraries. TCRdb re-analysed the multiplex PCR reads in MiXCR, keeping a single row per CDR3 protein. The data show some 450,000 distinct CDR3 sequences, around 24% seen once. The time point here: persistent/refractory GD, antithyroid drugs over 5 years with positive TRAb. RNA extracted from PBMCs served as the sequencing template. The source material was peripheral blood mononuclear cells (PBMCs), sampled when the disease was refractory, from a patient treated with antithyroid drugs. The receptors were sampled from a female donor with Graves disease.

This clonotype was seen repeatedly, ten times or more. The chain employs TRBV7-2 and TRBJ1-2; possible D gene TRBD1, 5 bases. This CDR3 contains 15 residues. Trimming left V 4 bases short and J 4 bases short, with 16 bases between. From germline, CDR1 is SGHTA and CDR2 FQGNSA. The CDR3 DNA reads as TGTGCCAGCAGCTCGGACACCTCGAGGGTCTATGGCTACACCTTC. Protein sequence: CASSSDTSRVYGYTF.

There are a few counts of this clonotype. The CDR3 bases are TGTGCCAGGGGAGAGGGGTACGAGCAGTACTTC. It encodes CARGEGYEQYF. The rearrangement joins TRBV6-1 to TRBJ2-7; D assignment may be TRBD1 or TRBD2 (5 bases each). Germline V lookup: CDR1 MNHNS, CDR2 SASEGT. The V end was cut by 9 bases, the J end by 4 bases, with 10 bases between. The CDR3 consists of 11 residues.

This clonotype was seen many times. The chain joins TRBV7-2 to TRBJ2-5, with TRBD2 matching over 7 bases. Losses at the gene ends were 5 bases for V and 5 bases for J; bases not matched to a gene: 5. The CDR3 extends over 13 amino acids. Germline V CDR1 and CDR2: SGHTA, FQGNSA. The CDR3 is CASSRWGGETQYF. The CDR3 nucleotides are TGTGCCAGCAGCCGTTGGGGGGGTGAGACCCAGTACTTC.

The CDR3 region is CASSLDTKNIQYF. CDR3 bases: TGTGCCAGCAGCCTCGACACAAAAAACATTCAGTACTTC. This sequence joins TRBV7-3 and TRBJ2-4; D gene unclear. In germline, CDR1 is SGHTA, CDR2 FQGTGA. The CDR3 extends over 13 amino acids. Trimming removed 5 bases from V and 4 bases from J, with 9 bases in between. The whole variable domain, remainder taken from reference TRBV7-3 and TRBJ2-4, is GAGVSQTPSNKVTEKGKYVELRCDPISGHTALYWYRQSLGQGPEFLIYFQGTGAADDSGLPNDRFFAVRPEGSVSTLKIQRTERGDSAVYLCASSLDTKNIQYFGAGTRLSVL.

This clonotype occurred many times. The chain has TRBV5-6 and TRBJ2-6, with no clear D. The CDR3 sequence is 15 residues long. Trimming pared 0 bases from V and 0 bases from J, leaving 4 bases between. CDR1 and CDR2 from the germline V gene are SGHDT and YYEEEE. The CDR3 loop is CASSLARSGANVLTF. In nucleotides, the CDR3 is TGTGCCAGCAGCTTGGCCCGCTCTGGGGCCAACGTCCTGACTTTC.

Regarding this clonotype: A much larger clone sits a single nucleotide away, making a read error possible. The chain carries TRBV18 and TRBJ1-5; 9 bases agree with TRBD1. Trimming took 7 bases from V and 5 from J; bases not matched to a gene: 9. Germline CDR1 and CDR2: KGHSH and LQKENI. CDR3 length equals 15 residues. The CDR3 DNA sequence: TGTGCCAGCTTACCGGACAGGGGCGGGCATCAGCCCCAGCATTTT. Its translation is CASLPDRGGHQPQHF.

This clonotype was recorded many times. The CDR3: CASSFRTSGANTGELFF. The CDR3 nucleotides are TGTGCCAGCAGCTTCCGGACTAGCGGCGCGAACACCGGGGAGCTGTTTTTT. This chain links TRBV7-8 with TRBJ2-2; the match to TRBD2 covers 10 bases. The J segment lost 0 bases and the V segment lost 3 bases, leaving 4 bases of the junction unmatched. Per germline, CDR1 SGHVS and CDR2 FQNEAQ. CDR3 length: 17 residues.

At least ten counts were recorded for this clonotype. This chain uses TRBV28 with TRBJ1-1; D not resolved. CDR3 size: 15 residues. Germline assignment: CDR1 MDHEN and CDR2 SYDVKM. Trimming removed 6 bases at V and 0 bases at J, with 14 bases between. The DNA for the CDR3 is TGTGCCAGCAGCTCAATACGGGGTATGAACACTGAAGCTTTCTTT. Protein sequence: CASSSIRGMNTEAFF. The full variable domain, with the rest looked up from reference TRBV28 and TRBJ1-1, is DVKVTQSSRYLVKRTGEKVFLECVQDMDHENMFWYRQDPGLGLRLIYFSYDVKMKEKGDIPEGYSVSREKKERFSLILESASTNQTSMYLCASSSIRGMNTEAFFGQGTRLTVV.

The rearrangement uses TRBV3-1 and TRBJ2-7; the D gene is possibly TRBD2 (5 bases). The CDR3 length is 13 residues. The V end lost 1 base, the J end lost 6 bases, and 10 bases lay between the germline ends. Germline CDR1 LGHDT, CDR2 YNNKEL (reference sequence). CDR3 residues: CASSQVLVSEQYF. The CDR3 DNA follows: TGTGCCAGCAGCCAAGTACTAGTTAGCGAGCAGTACTTC.

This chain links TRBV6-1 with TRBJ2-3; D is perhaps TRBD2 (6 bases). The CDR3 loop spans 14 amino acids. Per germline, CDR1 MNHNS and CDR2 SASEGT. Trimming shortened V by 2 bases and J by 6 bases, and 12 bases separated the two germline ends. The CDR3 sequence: CASSETFGSDTQYF. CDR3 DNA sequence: TGTGCCAGCAGTGAAACGTTCGGGAGCGATACGCAGTATTTT.

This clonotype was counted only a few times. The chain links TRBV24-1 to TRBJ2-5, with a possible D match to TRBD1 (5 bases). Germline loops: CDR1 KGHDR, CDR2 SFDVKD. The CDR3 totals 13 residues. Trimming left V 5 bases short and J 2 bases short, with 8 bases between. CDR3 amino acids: CATSGRQQETQYF. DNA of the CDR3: TGTGCCACCAGTGGCCGACAGCAAGAGACCCAGTACTTC.

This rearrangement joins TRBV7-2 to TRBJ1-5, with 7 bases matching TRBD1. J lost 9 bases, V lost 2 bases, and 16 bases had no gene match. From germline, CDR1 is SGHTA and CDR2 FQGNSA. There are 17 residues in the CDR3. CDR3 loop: CASSLITEGAARAPQHF. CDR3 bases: TGTGCCAGCAGCTTAATAACAGAGGGGGCTGCCAGGGCGCCCCAGCATTTT. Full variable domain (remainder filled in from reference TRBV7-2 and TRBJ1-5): GAGVSQSPSNKVTEKGKDVELRCDPISGHTALYWYRQSLGQGLEFLIYFQGNSAPDKSGLPSDRFSAERTGGSVSTLTIQRTQQEDSAVYLCASSLITEGAARAPQHFGDGTRLSIL.

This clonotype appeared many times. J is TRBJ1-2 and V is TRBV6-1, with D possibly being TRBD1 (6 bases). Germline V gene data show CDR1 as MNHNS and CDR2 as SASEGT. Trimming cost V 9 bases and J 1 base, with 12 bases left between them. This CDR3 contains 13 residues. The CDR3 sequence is CARPRQDNYGYTF. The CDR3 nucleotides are TGTGCCAGACCTAGACAGGATAACTATGGCTACACCTTC.

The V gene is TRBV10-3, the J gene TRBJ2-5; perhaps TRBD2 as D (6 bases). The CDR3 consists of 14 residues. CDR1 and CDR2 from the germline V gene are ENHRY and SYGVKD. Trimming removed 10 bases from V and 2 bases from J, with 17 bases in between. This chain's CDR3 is CATQGIRGQETQYF. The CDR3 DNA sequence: TGTGCCACCCAAGGGATTCGGGGGCAAGAGACCCAGTACTTC.